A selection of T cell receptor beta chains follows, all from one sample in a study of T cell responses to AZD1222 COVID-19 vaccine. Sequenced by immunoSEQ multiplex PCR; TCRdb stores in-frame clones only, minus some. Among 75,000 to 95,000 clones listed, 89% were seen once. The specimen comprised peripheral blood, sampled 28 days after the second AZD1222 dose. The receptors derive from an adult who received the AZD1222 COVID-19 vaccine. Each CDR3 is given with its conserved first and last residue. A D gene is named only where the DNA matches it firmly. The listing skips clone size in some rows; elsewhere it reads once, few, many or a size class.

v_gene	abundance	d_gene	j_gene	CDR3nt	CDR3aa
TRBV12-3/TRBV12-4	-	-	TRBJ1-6	TGTGCCAGCAGGGGACGGGGAAATTCACCCCTCCACTTT	CASRGRGNSPLHF
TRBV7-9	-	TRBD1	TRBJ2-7	TGTGCCAGCAGCCCGGGACAGGGAGTCTACGAGCAGTACTTC	CASSPGQGVYEQYF
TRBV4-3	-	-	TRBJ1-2	TGCGCCAGCAGCCCAGGATTGTTGACCGCCTACACCTATGGCTACACCTTC	CASSPGLLTAYTYGYTF
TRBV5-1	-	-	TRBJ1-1	TGCGCCAGCAGCTTGGCCCCATACAGGTTGGCAATGAACACTGAAGCTTTCTTT	CASSLAPYRLAMNTEAFF
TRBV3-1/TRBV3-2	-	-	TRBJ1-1	TGTGCCAGCAGCCAACCCGATACTGAAGCTTTCTTT	CASSQPDTEAFF
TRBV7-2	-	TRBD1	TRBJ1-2	TGTGCCAGCAGCTATAGACAGGGCCGATTTTCAAACTATGGCTACACCTTC	CASSYRQGRFSNYGYTF
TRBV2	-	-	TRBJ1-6	TGTGCCAGCAGTGGGGCCTCCTATAATTCACCCCTCCACTTT	CASSGASYNSPLHF
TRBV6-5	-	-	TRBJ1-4	TGTGCCAGCAGCCTCATAAGGGGGGGTGAAAAACTGTTTTTT	CASSLIRGGEKLFF
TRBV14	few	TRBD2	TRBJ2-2	TGTGCCAGCAGCCAGCAACTAGCGACCGGGGAGCTGTTTTTT	CASSQQLATGELFF
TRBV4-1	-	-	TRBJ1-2	TGCGCCAGCAGCCAGGGACCAGCAGCTAACTATGGCTACACCTTC	CASSQGPAANYGYTF
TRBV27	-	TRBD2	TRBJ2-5	TGTGCCAGCAGTCATACGGGCGGGGGGGCGTCGGAGACCCAGTACTTC	CASSHTGGGASETQYF
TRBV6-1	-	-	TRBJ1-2	TGTGCCAGCAGTGATGACTTGACTGGCTACACCTTC	CASSDDLTGYTF
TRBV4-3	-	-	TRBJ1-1	TGCGCCAGCAGCCAAGGGCTCAACACTAATAAGAACACTGAAGCTTTCTTT	CASSQGLNTNKNTEAFF
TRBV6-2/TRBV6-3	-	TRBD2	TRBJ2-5	TGTGCCAGCAGTTACGAGGGACTAGCGATAGAGACCCAGTACTTC	CASSYEGLAIETQYF
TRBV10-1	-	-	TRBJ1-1	TGCGCCAGCAGTCGAGGGAAACAGGGTGGGGCTGAAGCTTTCTTT	CASSRGKQGGAEAFF
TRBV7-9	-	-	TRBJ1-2	TGTGCCAGCAGCTCGATTGTTAACTATGGCTACACCTTC	CASSSIVNYGYTF
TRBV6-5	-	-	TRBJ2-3	TGTGCCAGCAGTTACTCGGACCGCCGGGATACGCAGTATTTT	CASSYSDRRDTQYF
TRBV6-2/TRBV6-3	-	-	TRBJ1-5	TGTGCCAGCAGTTATGGACAGAGGCGGAATCAGCCCCAGCATTTT	CASSYGQRRNQPQHF
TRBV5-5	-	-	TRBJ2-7	TGTGCCAGCAGCTTGTCGCAGGCTGCCTCCTACGAGCAGTACTTC	CASSLSQAASYEQYF
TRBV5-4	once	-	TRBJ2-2	TGTGCCAGCAGCCGGAGTTCTGGCTCTACCGGGGAGCTGTTTTTT	CASSRSSGSTGELFF
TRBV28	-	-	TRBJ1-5	TGTGCCAGCAGTCCCCCGGGGGAGGGCAATCAGCCCCAGCATTTT	CASSPPGEGNQPQHF
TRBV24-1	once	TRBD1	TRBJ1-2	TGTGCCACGCCCGGGGACAGCATCTATGGCTACACCTTC	CATPGDSIYGYTF
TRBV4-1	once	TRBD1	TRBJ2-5	TGCGCCAGCAGATCCGGACAGGGGGCAGGGGAGACCCAGTACTTC	CASRSGQGAGETQYF
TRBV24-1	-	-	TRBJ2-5	TGTGCCACCAGTGCCCGATTAAGTCCGGGTCAAGAGACCCAGTACTTC	CATSARLSPGQETQYF
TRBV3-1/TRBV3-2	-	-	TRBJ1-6	TGTGCCAGCAGCCAAGACTTCAAACTCCACTTT	CASSQDFKLHF
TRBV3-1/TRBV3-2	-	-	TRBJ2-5	TGTGCCAGCAGCCAGGCGGGGGCAGAGACCCAGTACTTC	CASSQAGAETQYF
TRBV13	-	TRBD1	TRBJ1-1	TGTGCCAGCAGCGCCGGACAGGGGGGTGAAGCTTTCTTT	CASSAGQGGEAFF
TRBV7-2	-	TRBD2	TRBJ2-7	TGTGCCAGCAGCCCGGGGGAGGGATACGGGGAGCAGTACTTC	CASSPGEGYGEQYF
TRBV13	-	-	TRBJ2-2	TGTGCCAGCAGCCAAATAGGGCGTACCGGGGAGCTGTTTTTT	CASSQIGRTGELFF
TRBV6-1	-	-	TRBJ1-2	TGTGCCAGCAGTGAAAGGTGGACGGCCTATGGCTACACCTTC	CASSERWTAYGYTF
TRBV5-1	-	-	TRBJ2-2	TGCGCCAGCAGCTTGCGGGGATTCGGGGAGCTGTTTTTT	CASSLRGFGELFF
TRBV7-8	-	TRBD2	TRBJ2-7	TGTGCCAGCAACCTTCGGGAGGGACTGAACTACGAGCAGTACTTC	CASNLREGLNYEQYF
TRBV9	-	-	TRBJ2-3	TGTGCCAGCGCGACGGGCAGGGGCACAGATACGCAGTATTTT	CASATGRGTDTQYF
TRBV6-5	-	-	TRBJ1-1	TGTGCCAGCAGTAGAGGGGATCACACTGAAGCTTTCTTT	CASSRGDHTEAFF
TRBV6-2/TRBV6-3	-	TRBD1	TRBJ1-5	TGTGCCAGCAGTGTCACCGGGACAGGGGTTCAGCCCCAGCATTTT	CASSVTGTGVQPQHF
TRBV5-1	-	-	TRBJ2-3	TGCGCCAGCAGCTTGGAGGGCACAGATACGCAGTATTTT	CASSLEGTDTQYF
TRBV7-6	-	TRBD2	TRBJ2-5	TGTGCCAGCAGCTTAGCTACTAGCGAGGTAGAGACCCAGTACTTC	CASSLATSEVETQYF
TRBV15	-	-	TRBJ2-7	TGTGCCACCAGCAGAGATATGTCACAGGGTACCTACGAGCAGTACTTC	CATSRDMSQGTYEQYF
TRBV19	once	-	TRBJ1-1	TGTGCCAGTAGTATTTCTTGGGGAATGAACACTGAAGCTTTCTTT	CASSISWGMNTEAFF
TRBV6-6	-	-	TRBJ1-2	TGTGCCAGCAGTCTTAGCGTCGGCTATGGCTACACCTTC	CASSLSVGYGYTF
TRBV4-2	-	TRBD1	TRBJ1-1	TGTGCCAGCAGCCAGCGCCAGGGGGATTTGGCTGAAGCTTTCTTT	CASSQRQGDLAEAFF
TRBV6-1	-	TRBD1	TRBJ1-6	TGTGCCAGCAGTGGGCGGACAGGGGTGATCTCCTATAATTCACCCCTCCACTTT	CASSGRTGVISYNSPLHF
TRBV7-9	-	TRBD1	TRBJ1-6	TGTGCCAGCAGCTTAGATTCGGCGTCAGGGGGCTGGAGTAATTCACCCCTCCACTTT	CASSLDSASGGWSNSPLHF
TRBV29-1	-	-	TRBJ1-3	TGCAGCGTTTATTTACAGGATACTGGAAACACCATATATTTT	CSVYLQDTGNTIYF
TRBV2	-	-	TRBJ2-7	TGTGCCAGCAACCGGGACGGGAGCTCCTACGAGCAGTACTTC	CASNRDGSSYEQYF
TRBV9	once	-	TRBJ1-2	TGTGCCAGCAGCGTAGCTCCCCAGGGGTATGGCTACACCTTC	CASSVAPQGYGYTF
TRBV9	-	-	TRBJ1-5	TGTGCCAGCAGCGTAGCTACCAATCAGCCCCAGCATTTT	CASSVATNQPQHF
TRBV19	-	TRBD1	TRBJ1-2	TGTGCCAGTAGTATCCTGACAGGGGCTAACTATGGCTACACCTTC	CASSILTGANYGYTF
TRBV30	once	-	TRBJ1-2	TGTGCCTGGAGTGCTGGGCTGGGAGCTAACTATGGCTACACCTTC	CAWSAGLGANYGYTF
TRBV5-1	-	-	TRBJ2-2	TGCGCCAGCAGCACTACACTGTTAGAGTCGGGCGGGGAGCTGTTTTTT	CASSTTLLESGGELFF
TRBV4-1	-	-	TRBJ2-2	TGCGCCAGCAGCCAAGAAACTAGTCCCGGGGAGCTGTTTTTT	CASSQETSPGELFF
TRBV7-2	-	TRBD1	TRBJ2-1	TGTGCCAGCACCTTTAGGGGGCGTGAGCAGTTCTTC	CASTFRGREQFF
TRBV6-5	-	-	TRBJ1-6	TGTGCCAGCAGTTACCGGGAGGGGTATAATTCACCCCTCCACTTT	CASSYREGYNSPLHF
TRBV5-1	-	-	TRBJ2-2	TGCGCCAGCAGCCCTAAAGCCGGGGCAAGTCCCGGGGAGCTGTTTTTT	CASSPKAGASPGELFF
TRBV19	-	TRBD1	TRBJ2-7	TGTGCCAGTAGTATTAGAAGGACAGGGGGAACCTACGAGCAGTACTTC	CASSIRRTGGTYEQYF